These T cell receptor beta chains were read from a single sample in a study of beta chain features in type 1 diabetes. Using immunoSEQ multiplex PCR, the repertoire was profiled, and TCRdb retains in-frame clones only, with some absent. There are about 300,000 clones in the sample; around 7.8% occur only once, and over 0.8% lies in the top ten. The sequenced material came from central memory CD4+ T cells from blood. Receptor source: a young woman in good health. Both conserved end residues are part of each CDR3.

TRBV7-9	TRBJ2-4	CASNRQGGVNIQYF
TRBV6-5	TRBJ2-1	CASRSGGYNEQFF
TRBV2	TRBJ2-5	CASSAGLVVQYF
TRBV25-1	TRBJ2-3	CASSEARGGQDTQYF
TRBV29-1	TRBJ2-3	CSVGTGSTDTQYF
TRBV19	TRBJ2-1	CASRTSGLTNEQFF
TRBV30	TRBJ2-3	CAWSVPGSPDTQYF
TRBV27	TRBJ1-3	CASSSRLGDTIYF
TRBV5-6	TRBJ2-2	CASSFRDAHTGELFF
TRBV14	TRBJ2-4	CASSQGGLAKNIQYF
TRBV6-6	TRBJ2-5	CASSYRALGETQYF
TRBV6-1	TRBJ1-4	CASSEGTERPEKLFF
TRBV7-3	TRBJ2-7	CASSLSPAGAYEQYF
TRBV2	TRBJ1-1	CASPTVNTEAFF
TRBV5-6	TRBJ1-5	CASSLAFGVNQPQHF
TRBV7-6	TRBJ1-1	CASSSSGGYTEAFF
TRBV6-6	TRBJ2-3	CASSYTYWGTDTQYF
TRBV30	TRBJ1-5	CAWSEGARSNQPQHF
TRBV5-5	TRBJ2-7	CASSFSTRGTYEQYF
TRBV4-2	TRBJ1-5	CASSQDRQLGRSNQPQHF
TRBV29-1	TRBJ2-7	CSVRQGASYEQYF
TRBV5-1	TRBJ2-1	CASSLVQTYNEQFF
TRBV4-2	TRBJ1-2	CASSRWRASNYGYTF
TRBV6-1	TRBJ1-5	CASSEGTGYQPQHF
TRBV15	TRBJ1-5	CATSGLGDQPQHF
TRBV7-3	TRBJ2-3	CASSTRTGVGADTQYF
TRBV2	TRBJ2-6	CASSEEAGANVLTF
TRBV11-2	TRBJ1-1	CASTIGPLNTEAFF
TRBV4-3	TRBJ2-1	CASSLTGYNEQFF
TRBV30	TRBJ1-5	CAWSVPVGPQHF
TRBV6-6	TRBJ1-5	CASRERAVSNQPQHF
TRBV5-4	TRBJ2-3	CASSSSTFTDTQYF
TRBV5-1	TRBJ2-5	CASSLGTGLQETQYF
TRBV7-8	TRBJ2-5	CASSRDRQETQYF
TRBV7-3	TRBJ1-3	CASSSTRGNTIYF
TRBV6-4	TRBJ2-1	CASSADGVGEQFF
TRBV4-3	TRBJ2-1	CASSQDPAARNEQFF
TRBV10-3	TRBJ2-7	CAISEDISAPYEQYF
TRBV6-5	TRBJ2-5	CASSRPGTGEETQYF
TRBV7-2	TRBJ1-6	CASSNNAPASSPLHF
TRBV7-2	TRBJ2-1	CASSLDRGREQFF
TRBV15	TRBJ1-6	CATSRDWNNSPLHF
TRBV25-1	TRBJ1-6	CASTGSWTNQRNSPLHF
TRBV30	TRBJ2-1	CAWSDGTSGTYNEQFF
TRBV19	TRBJ2-3	CASSIEKATDTQYF
TRBV7-2	TRBJ2-4	CASSLVIGNIQYF
TRBV28	TRBJ1-4	CASSPGFAEKLFF